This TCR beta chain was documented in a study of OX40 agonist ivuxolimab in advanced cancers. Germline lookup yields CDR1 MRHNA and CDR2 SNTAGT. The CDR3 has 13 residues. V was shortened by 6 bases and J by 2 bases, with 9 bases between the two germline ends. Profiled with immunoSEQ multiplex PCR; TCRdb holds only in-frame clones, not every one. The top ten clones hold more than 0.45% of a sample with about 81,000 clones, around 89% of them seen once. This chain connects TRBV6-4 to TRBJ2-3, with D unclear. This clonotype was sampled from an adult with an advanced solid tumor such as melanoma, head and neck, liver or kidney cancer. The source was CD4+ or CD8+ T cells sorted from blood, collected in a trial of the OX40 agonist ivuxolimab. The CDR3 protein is CASSSTLTDTQYF. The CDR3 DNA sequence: TGTGCCAGCAGCTCGACCCTCACAGATACGCAGTATTTT.